This paragraph reports one T cell receptor beta chain. Its matching antigen is unknown. The assay was immunoSEQ multiplex PCR, and TCRdb's table has in-frame clones only and misses some. The sample shows about 1 million clones, roughly 80% of them seen only once. The data belong to a study of shared clonotypes between healthy human individuals. General study findings and limits: Among four donors, roughly 5.4% of naive CD4 clonotypes were found in common. Across subsets, estimated richness was generally greater for naive than for memory populations.

CDR1 is SEHNR, CDR2 FQNEAQ, per germline (reference sequence). V lost 3 bases and J lost 4, with 6 bases in between. The CDR3 loop spans 13 amino acids. Material for sequencing was memory CD4+ T cells sorted from blood. Described subset: CD45RA-negative fraction. The sequence derives from a man younger than 35 in good health. The chain has TRBV7-9 and TRBJ2-2; no reliable D call. DNA of the CDR3: TGTGCCAGCAGCTTCCGTCCCACCGGGGAGCTGTTTTTT. Its protein is CASSFRPTGELFF.